The clone carrying this T cell receptor beta chain was recorded once. These data belong to a study of blood T cell repertoires in COVID-19. Measured with immunoSEQ multiplex PCR; TCRdb has only the in-frame clones, and not every one. The sample records about 100,000 clones, 75% to 85% being singletons. The CDR3 contains 15 residues. The germline gives CDR1 MNHNS, CDR2 SASEGT. The V and J ends lost 4 bases and 0 bases respectively, with 13 bases between them. This TCR was sampled from a woman older than 75 with active or convalescent COVID-19. What was sequenced was peripheral blood. The chain links TRBV6-1 to TRBJ2-7, with a possible D match to TRBD2 (5 bases). This CDR3 reads CASSVAGTSSYEQYF. CDR3 in DNA: TGTGCCAGCAGTGTAGCAGGTACTAGCTCCTACGAGCAGTACTTC.